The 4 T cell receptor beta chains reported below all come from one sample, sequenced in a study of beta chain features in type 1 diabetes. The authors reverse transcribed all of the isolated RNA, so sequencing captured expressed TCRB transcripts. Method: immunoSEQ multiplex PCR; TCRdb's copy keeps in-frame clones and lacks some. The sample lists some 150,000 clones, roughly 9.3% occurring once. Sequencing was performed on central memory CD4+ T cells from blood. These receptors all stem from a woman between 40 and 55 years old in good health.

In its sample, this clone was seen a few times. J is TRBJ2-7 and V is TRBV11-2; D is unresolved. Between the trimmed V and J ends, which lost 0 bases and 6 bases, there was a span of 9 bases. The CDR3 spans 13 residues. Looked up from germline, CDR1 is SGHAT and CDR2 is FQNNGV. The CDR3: CASSLDSLGEQYF. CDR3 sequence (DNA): TGTGCCAGCAGCTTAGACTCCCTCGGCGAGCAGTACTTC.

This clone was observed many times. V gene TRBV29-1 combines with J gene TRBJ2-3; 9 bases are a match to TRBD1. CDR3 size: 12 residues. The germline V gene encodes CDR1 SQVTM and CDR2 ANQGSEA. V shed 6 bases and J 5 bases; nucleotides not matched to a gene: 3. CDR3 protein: CSVRQGVDTQYF. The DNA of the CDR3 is TGCAGCGTAAGACAGGGGGTAGATACGCAGTATTTT.

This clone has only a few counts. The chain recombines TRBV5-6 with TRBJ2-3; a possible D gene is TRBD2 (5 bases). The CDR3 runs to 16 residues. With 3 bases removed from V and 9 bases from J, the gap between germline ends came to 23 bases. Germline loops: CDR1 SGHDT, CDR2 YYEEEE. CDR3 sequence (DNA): TGTGCCAGCAGCTCGAAAGGTCGAGGGATATGGGGAACGCAGTATTTT. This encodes CASSSKGRGIWGTQYF.

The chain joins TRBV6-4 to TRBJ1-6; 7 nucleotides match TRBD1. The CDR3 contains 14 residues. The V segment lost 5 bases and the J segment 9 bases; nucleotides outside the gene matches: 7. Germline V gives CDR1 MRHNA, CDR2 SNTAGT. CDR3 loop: CASSLGQTTSPLHF. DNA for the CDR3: TGTGCCAGCAGTCTGGGACAGACGACTTCACCCCTCCACTTT.